The T cell receptor beta chain described here comes from a study of OX40 agonist ivuxolimab in advanced cancers. Study summary: Given to patients was ivuxolimab, an agonistic anti-OX40 (CD134) antibody. Notes on the study in general: On average, CD8+ T cells had more expanded clones than CD4+.

Libraries were prepared by immunoSEQ multiplex PCR; TCRdb keeps only in-frame clonotypes and omits some of them. The sample consists of over 45,000 clones, around 89% of them appearing once. Exclusion applied to patients with autoimmune disease history or systemic immunosuppression. The investigators sampled blood at baseline, at cycle 4 day 1, and at cycle 7 day 1. This clone is a singleton in its sample. Its antigen remains unidentified. The CDR3 is 13 residues long. V was trimmed by 5 bases and J by 5 bases, leaving 9 bases between them. The receptor comes from an adult with an advanced solid tumor such as melanoma, head and neck, liver or kidney cancer. The rearrangement uses TRBV6-7 and TRBJ1-4; maybe TRBD1 (5 bases). TRBV6-7 is identified as an open reading frame with a role that is uncertain. Sequenced material: CD4+ or CD8+ T cells sorted from blood, taken in a trial of the OX40 agonist ivuxolimab. This chain's CDR3 is CASSMGGNEKLFF. CDR3 coding DNA: TGTGCCAGCAGTATGGGGGGGAATGAAAAACTGTTTTTT.